These 22 T cell receptor beta chains share one sample of origin, sequenced in a study of response to subunit inactivated influenza vaccine. TCRdb independently ran MiXCR on the RT-PCR reads; one entry per CDR3 protein. The sample includes about 780,000 distinct CDR3 sequences, 15% to 20% of them seen just once. This specimen consisted of PBMCs from blood, obtained 5 days after vaccination. The receptors shown here come from a man aged 50-59 years who received an inactivated influenza vaccine.

This clonotype was counted only a few times. The rearrangement uses TRBV7-9 and TRBJ1-1, with TRBD1 matching 7 bases. The CDR3 is 16 residues long. The trim removed 1 base at V and 4 bases at J, leaving 9 bases unmatched. The germline V gene has CDR1 SEHNR and CDR2 FQNEAQ (reference sequence). CDR3: CASSLGYEQGSTEAFF. The CDR3 region has the DNA TGTGCCAGCAGCTTAGGGTATGAACAGGGGAGCACTGAAGCTTTCTTT.

V is TRBV11-2 and J is TRBJ2-1; 10 positions match TRBD1. V lost 3 bases, J lost 5 bases, and 10 bases stayed unmatched. The germline V gene has CDR1 SGHAT and CDR2 FQNNGV. The CDR3 covers 17 residues. The CDR3 nucleotides read TGTGCCAGCAGCTTTGTCATTGCGGGACAGGGGCACAATGAGCAGTTCTTC. Its protein is CASSFVIAGQGHNEQFF. Combining the CDR3 with reference TRBV11-2 and TRBJ2-1 gives the whole variable domain EAGVAQSPRYKIIEKRQSVAFWCNPISGHATLYWYQQILGQGPKLLIQFQNNGVVDDSQLPKDRFSAERLKGVDSTLKIQPAKLEDSAVYLCASSFVIAGQGHNEQFFGPGTRLTVL.

The rearrangement joins TRBV5-1 to TRBJ1-2, with D uncertain. V shed 4 bases and J shed 7 bases, with 20 bases lying between them. The CDR3 loop spans 15 amino acids. Germline V gene data show CDR1 as SGHRS and CDR2 as YFSETQ. The CDR3 nucleotides read TGCGCCAGCAGCCCCCTCTTCAAGGGCCGAGGTGGCTACACCTTC. This codes for CASSPLFKGRGGYTF.

The gene calls are TRBV29-1 and TRBJ2-3; 13 positions match TRBD2. V was clipped by 7 bases and J by 1 base; unmatched bases: 5. Germline V lookup: CDR1 SQVTM, CDR2 ANQGSEA. The CDR3 covers 15 residues. CDR3 coding DNA: TGCAGCGGAACTGGGACTAGCGGGGGCACAGATACGCAGTATTTT. Protein sequence: CSGTGTSGGTDTQYF.

As DNA, the CDR3 is TGTGCCAGCAGCCCCCGGGACAGTAACTCCTTAACCACCTACGAGCAGTACTTC. Protein product: CASSPRDSNSLTTYEQYF. The chain is built from TRBV11-2 and TRBJ2-7; TRBD1 matches 7 bases. The CDR3 contains 18 residues. J gave up 2 bases and V 5 bases, and 18 bases lay outside the gene matches. Looked up from germline, CDR1 is SGHAT and CDR2 is FQNNGV.

The gene calls are TRBV20-1 and TRBJ1-2; no definite D call. V lost 0 bases and J lost 3, with 11 bases in between. Germline-derived CDR1 and CDR2 are DFQATT and SNEGSKA (reference sequence). The CDR3 has 14 residues. CDR3 in DNA: TGCAGTGCTAGAGATGTTGATGGGGACTATGGCTACACCTTC. Amino acid sequence: CSARDVDGDYGYTF.

The chain couples TRBV4-3 to TRBJ2-3; D is undetermined. Germline CDR1 is LGHNA and CDR2 is YSLEER. The CDR3 runs to 16 residues. V was shortened by 0 bases and J by 1 base, with 11 bases between the two germline ends. The CDR3 reads CASSQDKSPGTDTQYF. CDR3 nucleotides: TGCGCCAGCAGCCAAGATAAAAGCCCAGGCACAGATACGCAGTATTTT.

J is TRBJ1-4 and V is TRBV6-5; D is undetermined. The CDR3 is 15 residues long. CDR1 is MNHEY and CDR2 is SVGAGI in the germline V gene. Trimming stripped 3 bases from V and 0 bases from J, with 8 bases between. The CDR3 coding sequence is TGTGCCAGCAGTTATGACGGTGCAACTAATGAAAAACTGTTTTTT. It encodes CASSYDGATNEKLFF.

The table lists this clonotype with a few counts. This sequence joins TRBV20-1 and TRBJ2-2, with D uncertain. The CDR3 is made up of 13 amino acids. Germline loops: CDR1 DFQATT, CDR2 SNEGSKA (reference sequence). Trimming cost V 3 bases and J 1 base, with 6 bases left between them. CDR3 residues: CSASRLNTGELFF. The CDR3 DNA reads as TGCAGTGCTAGCAGACTGAACACCGGGGAGCTGTTTTTT.

V is TRBV7-2 and J is TRBJ2-7; maybe TRBD1 (6 bases). The length of the CDR3 is 13 residues. V was pared by 4 bases and J by 6 bases, with 13 bases between. CDR1 is SGHTA and CDR2 is FQGNSA in the germline V gene. As DNA, the CDR3 is TGTGCCAGCAGCTCGTCAACAGGGTCCGAGCAGTACTTC. Residues: CASSSSTGSEQYF. Full variable domain (outside the CDR3, taken from reference TRBV7-2 and TRBJ2-7): GAGVSQSPSNKVTEKGKDVELRCDPISGHTALYWYRQSLGQGLEFLIYFQGNSAPDKSGLPSDRFSAERTGGSVSTLTIQRTQQEDSAVYLCASSSSTGSEQYFGPGTRLTVT.

This clonotype came up many times. The chain uses TRBV11-2 and TRBJ2-4; unclear D gene. CDR1 and CDR2 (germline): SGHAT, FQNNGV. The CDR3 totals 14 residues. V lost 3 bases, J lost 1 base, and 7 bases lay in between. DNA of the CDR3: TGTGCCAGCAGCTTGGTGGGCGCCAAAAACATTCAGTACTTC. It encodes CASSLVGAKNIQYF.

This clonotype was observed a few times. The chain links TRBV29-1 to TRBJ2-1; D possibly corresponds to TRBD2 (6 bases). The CDR3 runs 14 residues. Looked up from germline, CDR1 is SQVTM and CDR2 is ANQGSEA. Trimming stripped 2 bases from V and 8 bases from J, with 16 bases between. CDR3 in DNA: TGCAGCGTTGAAATAACGGGGAGGATCTATGAGCAGTTCTTC. Protein sequence: CSVEITGRIYEQFF.

This clonotype was observed once. This sequence may be a read error, since a much larger clone differs from it by one base. CDR3 in amino acids: CSFAGQGGFNEQFF. CDR3 DNA: TGCAGCTTTGCGGGACAGGGGGGTTTCAATGAGCAGTTCTTC. The J gene is TRBJ2-1, the V gene TRBV29-1, with TRBD1 identical over 11 bases. Unmatched junction bases numbered 9, after V lost 8 bases and J lost 6 bases. This CDR3 is built from 14 residues. In germline, CDR1 is SQVTM, CDR2 ANQGSEA.

The chain links TRBV6-1 to TRBJ1-4; D perhaps matches TRBD1 (5 bases). Germline V gene lookup returns CDR1 MNHNS and CDR2 SASEGT. This CDR3 is 14 amino acids long. V was trimmed by 7 bases and J by 6 bases, leaving 15 bases between them. CDR3: CASTWGRGDEKLFF. The CDR3 DNA follows: TGTGCCAGCACATGGGGACGTGGGGATGAAAAACTGTTTTTT.

This chain connects TRBV9 to TRBJ1-5; 10 positions match TRBD1. The germline CDR1 and CDR2 sequences are SGDLS and YYNGEE. V was pared by 1 base and J by 0 bases, with 22 bases of the junction left unmatched. This CDR3 comprises 23 residues. The CDR3 region is CASSVTYPLWTGGGLYSNQPQHF. The CDR3 region has the DNA TGTGCCAGCAGCGTAACGTACCCCCTTTGGACAGGGGGGGGTCTGTATAGCAATCAGCCCCAGCATTTT.

The V call is TRBV6-1, the J call TRBJ1-1; TRBD1 is a possible D gene (6 bases). Germline assignment: CDR1 MNHNS and CDR2 SASEGT. The CDR3 is made up of 16 amino acids. Trimming pared 8 bases from V and 5 bases from J, leaving 24 bases between. CDR3 nucleotides: TGTGCCAGCCGACTTCGGGGGGCGCTGGGGTCGACTGAAGCTTTCTTT. It is translated as CASRLRGALGSTEAFF.

This clonotype was found a few times. The chain joins TRBV4-3 to TRBJ1-4, with D perhaps TRBD1 (6 bases). V shed 7 bases and J shed 0 bases, with 12 bases lying between them. Germline loops: CDR1 LGHNA, CDR2 YSLEER. The CDR3 has 15 amino acids. CDR3 bases: TGCGCCAGCAAGCGGGGGCCTGCAACTAATGAAAAACTGTTTTTT. Protein product: CASKRGPATNEKLFF.

This clonotype was recorded a few times. The CDR3 spells CSVAVGTQNSPLHF. The CDR3 region has the DNA TGCAGCGTTGCGGTCGGGACGCAGAATTCACCCCTCCACTTT. The chain recombines TRBV29-1 with TRBJ1-6, with D possibly being TRBD1 (5 bases). Between the trimmed V and J ends, which lost 4 bases and 7 bases, there was a span of 14 bases. The germline V gene has CDR1 SQVTM and CDR2 ANQGSEA. The CDR3 spans 14 residues.

This clonotype has a handful of counts. The chain recombines TRBV5-1 with TRBJ2-2; D not resolved. The CDR3 runs to 17 residues. Germline CDR1 reads SGHRS; CDR2 reads YFSETQ. V lost 1 base, J lost 2 bases, and 15 bases lay in between. The CDR3 coding sequence is TGCGCCAGCAGCTTGCGGCAGACATATACAAACACCGGGGAGCTGTTTTTT. It encodes CASSLRQTYTNTGELFF.

The chain is built from TRBV18 and TRBJ2-7; 7 bases fit TRBD1. V lost 3 bases and J lost 3; bases outside the gene matches: 8. Germline V gene data show CDR1 as KGHSH and CDR2 as LQKENI. This CDR3 is 15 amino acids long. The CDR3 DNA reads TGTGCCAGCTCACCGTACAGGGGCGCCAGCTACGAGCAGTACTTC. It codes for CASSPYRGASYEQYF.

This chain links TRBV7-6 with TRBJ2-7; D is unclear. V was clipped by 2 bases and J by 2 bases, with 10 bases between them. The CDR3 spans 14 residues. Germline V CDR1 and CDR2: SGHVS, FNYEAQ. In DNA form, the CDR3 reads TGTGCCAGCAGCTTAAGTGAACCCGCCTACGAGCAGTACTTC. As protein: CASSLSEPAYEQYF. The full variable domain, rest sourced from reference TRBV7-6 and TRBJ2-7, is GAGVSQSPRYKVTKRGQDVALRCDPISGHVSLYWYRQALGQGPEFLTYFNYEAQQDKSGLPNDRFSAERPEGSISTLTIQRTEQRDSAMYRCASSLSEPAYEQYFGPGTRLTVT.

This clonotype was detected only a few times. This chain links TRBV20-1 with TRBJ2-1, with TRBD1 matching 8 bases. V shed 4 bases, J shed 7 bases, and the junction held 3 bases outside the gene matches. CDR1 and CDR2 (germline): DFQATT, SNEGSKA (reference sequence). This CDR3 region has 12 residues. The DNA for the CDR3 is TGCAGTGCTACCGACAGGGGAAATGAGCAGTTCTTC. Protein sequence: CSATDRGNEQFF.